These 12 T cell receptor beta chains were sequenced from one sample in a study of a mutant IDH1 vaccine in newly diagnosed glioma. The data were produced by immunoSEQ multiplex PCR, yet TCRdb's version contains in-frame clones alone and is incomplete. This table holds 100,000 to 120,000 clones, 85% to 90% found once. These receptors lack a known antigen. This sample's time point: week 11, during vaccination. A 20-mer mutant IDH1 peptide at 300 ug was injected subcutaneously with topical imiquimod. The source material was PBMCs, sampled from a glioma patient whose treatment included an IDH1 peptide vaccine. Every receptor here comes from a woman aged 50 to 60 with glioma.

This clone was seen a single time. This chain connects TRBV28 to TRBJ1-1; perhaps TRBD1 as D (5 bases). The CDR3 is 15 amino acids. Trimming left V 8 bases short and J 1 base short, with 17 bases between. Germline V gene sequence: CDR1 MDHEN, CDR2 SYDVKM. Here the CDR3 reads CASGQGGLTNTEAFF. In DNA, the CDR3 is TGTGCCAGCGGCCAGGGAGGACTTACGAACACTGAAGCTTTCTTT.

The CDR3 DNA reads as TGTGCCAGCAGGGCGACTAGCGGGAGCGGCGAGACCCAGTACTTC. Its protein is CASRATSGSGETQYF. This chain links TRBV2 with TRBJ2-5; 12 bases are a match to TRBD2. Germline CDR1 and CDR2: SNHLY and FYNNEI. This CDR3 is 15 amino acids long. Trimming at V came to 6 bases and at J to 5 bases, leaving 7 bases not matched to a gene.

The chain carries TRBV4-1 and TRBJ1-5; D remains ambiguous. Trimming stripped 0 bases from V and 0 bases from J, with 9 bases between. This CDR3 has 16 amino acids. Germline lookup yields CDR1 MGHRA and CDR2 YSYEKL. The CDR3 DNA sequence: TGCGCCAGCAGCCAAGACCCATACAATAGCAATCAGCCCCAGCATTTT. It codes for CASSQDPYNSNQPQHF.

The rearrangement uses TRBV27 and TRBJ2-1; the match to TRBD1 covers 12 bases. This CDR3 region has 19 residues. The germline V gene encodes CDR1 MNHEY and CDR2 SMNVEV (reference sequence). Losses at the gene ends were 2 bases for V and 7 bases for J; bases not matched to a gene: 15. DNA for the CDR3: TGTGCCAGCAGTTTACTTGGGACAGGGGGCCGTCGTGGGGGGAATGAGCAGTTCTTC. Translation: CASSLLGTGGRRGGNEQFF.

The chain joins TRBV9 to TRBJ1-3, with 7 bases matching TRBD1. After removal of 2 bases from V and 4 bases from J, the junction contained 12 bases not matched to a gene. The CDR3 loop spans 17 amino acids. The germline CDR1 and CDR2 sequences are SGDLS and YYNGEE. CDR3 bases: TGTGCCAGCAGCGTGGGAGCCTCGACAGGGCGGGGAAACACCATATATTTT. This sequence encodes CASSVGASTGRGNTIYF.

The chain joins TRBV28 to TRBJ1-3; 9 bases map to TRBD1. CDR1 is MDHEN, CDR2 SYDVKM, per germline. J gave up 6 bases and V 2 bases, and 5 bases lay outside the gene matches. This CDR3 is built from 15 residues. The CDR3 DNA reads as TGTGCCAGCAGTTTAGGGACAGGGCCGGCAAACACCATATATTTT. Its translation is CASSLGTGPANTIYF. The whole variable domain, remainder taken from reference TRBV28 and TRBJ1-3, is DVKVTQSSRYLVKRTGEKVFLECVQDMDHENMFWYRQDPGLGLRLIYFSYDVKMKEKGDIPEGYSVSREKKERFSLILESASTNQTSMYLCASSLGTGPANTIYFGEGSWLTVV.

V usage is TRBV19 and J usage is TRBJ2-7, with D perhaps matching TRBD2 (5 bases). The germline V gene has CDR1 LNHDA and CDR2 SQIVND (reference sequence). V was clipped by 5 bases and J by 5 bases, with 19 bases between them. CDR3 length: 15 amino acids. CDR3 coding DNA: TGTGCCAGTAGTCTCCGCGGGCCTCCCTGGGACGAGCAGTACTTC. Protein product: CASSLRGPPWDEQYF.

The V gene is TRBV10-3, the J gene TRBJ2-1; 7 bases fit TRBD1. V lost 4 bases, J lost 3 bases, and 12 bases stayed unmatched. Germline loops: CDR1 ENHRY, CDR2 SYGVKD. The CDR3 consists of 17 residues. CDR3 in DNA: TGTGCCATCAGTGTGGGCCCCCCCGACAGGGACTACAATGAGCAGTTCTTC. It yields the protein CAISVGPPDRDYNEQFF.

This chain uses TRBV7-9 with TRBJ1-1, with no clear D. In germline, CDR1 is SEHNR, CDR2 FQNEAQ (reference sequence). The V end lost 5 bases, the J end lost 2 bases, and 15 bases lay between the germline ends. The CDR3 length is 15 residues. The CDR3 nucleotides are TGTGCCAGCAGCCCCTGGAGCAGTATAAACACTGAAGCTTTCTTT. Translating gives CASSPWSSINTEAFF.

The CDR3 sequence is CASRLRLTGDYEQYF. In DNA, the CDR3 is TGCGCCAGCCGCCTGCGGCTTACGGGAGATTACGAGCAGTACTTC. The chain recombines TRBV5-1 with TRBJ2-5; D possibly corresponds to TRBD2 (6 bases). The assigned J gene may be wrong: the sequence end matches TRBJ2-7 better. CDR3 size: 15 residues. The germline CDR1 and CDR2 sequences are SGHRS and YFSETQ.

This chain connects TRBV2 to TRBJ1-5; 7 bases map to TRBD1. V lost 5 bases, J lost 6 bases, and 10 bases stayed unmatched. The CDR3 spans 15 residues. The V gene's germline CDR1 is SNHLY and CDR2 FYNNEI. In DNA, the CDR3 is TGTGCCAGCAGTCTCTGGAAACAGGGGCCTCAGCCCCAGCATTTT. It codes for CASSLWKQGPQPQHF.

The CDR3 DNA reads as TGTGCCAGCGGTCGGACATCTAATGAAAAACTGTTTTTT. Its protein is CASGRTSNEKLFF. The V call is TRBV6-5, the J call TRBJ1-4, with D possibly TRBD1 on 5 matching bases. Deletions cut 8 bases from V and 3 bases from J, with 10 bases between. Germline CDR1 is MNHEY and CDR2 is SVGAGI. The CDR3 has 13 residues.